This T cell receptor (beta chain) was captured by sequencing in a study of T cells after yellow fever vaccination. Study-wide results and limits: A large majority of primary-vaccination clones showed up again after the booster (about 96% CD4, approximately 90% CD8).

MiXCR, applied by TCRdb to the 5' RACE reads, yields one record per CDR3 protein. The top ten hold roughly 27% of the sample, which has 90,000 to 130,000 distinct CDR3 sequences, approximately 8.4% seen once. The V gene lost 0 bases and the J gene lost 7 bases, with 10 bases spanning the gap. CDR1 and CDR2 (germline): DFQATT, SNEGSKA (reference sequence). This CDR3 has 13 residues. This clonotype was seen many times. Its target is not known. The rearrangement joins TRBV20-1 to TRBJ2-1; D possibly corresponds to TRBD2 (5 bases). This material consisted of CD8+ T cells sorted from PBMCs, taken 45 days after the yellow fever booster vaccination. The origin of this receptor is a man between 25 and 39 years old who received the YFV17D yellow fever vaccine. CDR3 sequence (DNA): TGCAGTGCTAGAGACCCACTAGGTAATGAGCAGTTCTTC. Translated, it gives CSARDPLGNEQFF.